This TCR beta chain was obtained from a study of Graves' ophthalmopathy and Graves' hyperthyroidism. From RNA, the CDR3 regions of TCR beta chains were amplified and sequenced. Following a first-round RT-PCR that used HTBI primers, a second-round multiplex PCR was carried out. TCRdb analysed the multiplex PCR reads with MiXCR anew, one entry per CDR3 protein. Among hundreds of thousands of distinct CDR3 sequences listed, roughly 21% were seen once. CDR1 WSHSY and CDR2 SAAADI come from the germline V gene. With V trimmed by 3 bases and J by 2 bases, 3 bases remained unmatched. The CDR3 length is 15 residues.

Sequencing was carried out using peripheral blood. This sequence originates from a woman between 18 and 30 years old with stable Graves' hyperthyroidism. The chain combines TRBV10-2 with TRBJ2-2; 7 positions match TRBD2. CDR3 bases: TGCGCCAGCAGTGATCGGGGGGTAAACACCGGGGAGCTGTTTTTT. This gives the protein CASSDRGVNTGELFF.